The 13 T cell receptor beta chains reported below all come from one sample, sequenced in a study of cytomegalovirus exposure and HLA in healthy donors. Researchers ran the PCR with 60 Vbeta and 13 Jbeta primers. The repertoire was sequenced with immunoSEQ multiplex PCR; TCRdb's copy has only in-frame clones and lacks some. The sample carries about 140,000 clones, approximately 70% recorded once. The sample taken for sequencing was PBMCs. Receptors originate from a human donor in good health.

The V gene is TRBV6-6, the J gene TRBJ2-2; 9 positions match TRBD2. Germline loops: CDR1 MNHNY, CDR2 SVGAGI (reference sequence). This CDR3 region has 16 residues. The V segment lost 7 bases and the J segment 0 bases; nucleotides outside the gene matches: 6. Here the CDR3 DNA reads TGTGCCAGCATCCCTAGCGGGGCGGCGAACACCGGGGAGCTGTTTTTT. Protein sequence: CASIPSGAANTGELFF.

V usage is TRBV4-1 and J usage is TRBJ1-4, with 7 bases matching TRBD1. V gave up 2 bases and J gave up 0 bases; unmatched junction bases: 3. This CDR3 contains 16 residues. Germline assignment: CDR1 MGHRA and CDR2 YSYEKL. The CDR3 loop reads CASSQTGTATNEKLFF. CDR3 coding DNA: TGCGCCAGCAGCCAAACCGGGACAGCAACTAATGAAAAACTGTTTTTT.

The CDR3 bases are TGCGCCAGCAGCCGACCGGGACTTAGTAATGAAAAACTGTTTTTT. Its protein is CASSRPGLSNEKLFF. The V gene is TRBV4-1, the J gene TRBJ1-4, with a tentative D call TRBD1 (5 bases). V lost 4 bases and J 4 bases, leaving 13 bases between the germline ends. Germline CDR1 reads MGHRA; CDR2 reads YSYEKL. The CDR3 contains 15 residues.

The V and J genes are TRBV10-1 and TRBJ2-3; 9 positions match TRBD1. V shed 7 bases and J 2 bases; nucleotides not matched to a gene: 4. The CDR3 is 14 amino acids. Germline CDR1 is WNHNN and CDR2 is SYGVQD (reference sequence). In DNA form, the CDR3 reads TGCGCCAGCACCCGGGACAGGGCCACAGATACGCAGTATTTT. As protein: CASTRDRATDTQYF.

This chain links TRBV29-1 with TRBJ2-1, with 10 bases matching TRBD2. The J segment lost 10 bases and the V segment lost 7 bases, leaving 19 bases of the junction unmatched. CDR3 length: 16 amino acids. Germline assignment: CDR1 SQVTM and CDR2 ANQGSEA. CDR3 sequence: CSGAVVYSGRDGEQFF. The CDR3 coding sequence is TGCAGCGGTGCGGTGGTGTACAGCGGGAGGGATGGAGAGCAGTTCTTC.

The chain has TRBV13 and TRBJ2-5; TRBD2 matches 9 bases. Trimming removed 5 bases from V and 4 bases from J; junction bases left unmatched: 8. This CDR3 spans 15 amino acids. Germline V gene sequence: CDR1 PRHDT, CDR2 FYEKMQ (reference sequence). CDR3 DNA: TGTGCCAGCAGCAAGTCGGGACTAGCCTCAGAGACCCAGTACTTC. Its translation: CASSKSGLASETQYF.

V gene TRBV5-1 combines with J gene TRBJ1-1, with 7 bases lining up with TRBD1. This CDR3 region has 14 residues. Germline CDR1 SGHRS, CDR2 YFSETQ. The ends lost 9 bases at V and 1 base at J; junction bases unmatched: 9. CDR3 bases: TGCGCCAACAAGAACAGGGGCACGAACACTGAAGCTTTCTTT. Amino acid sequence: CANKNRGTNTEAFF. The full variable domain, in which reference TRBV5-1 and TRBJ1-1 provide the parts outside the CDR3, is KAGVTQTPRYLIKTRGQQVTLSCSPISGHRSVSWYQQTPGQGLQFLFEYFSETQRNKGNFPGRFSGRQFSNSRSEMNVSTLELGDSALYLCANKNRGTNTEAFFGQGTRLTVV.

This clone was recorded once. The chain combines TRBV9 with TRBJ2-1; 7 bases map to TRBD2. CDR3 length: 16 amino acids. J lost 4 bases, V lost 2 bases, and 9 bases had no gene match. Per the germline V gene, CDR1 is SGDLS and CDR2 is YYNGEE. CDR3 sequence (DNA): TGTGCCAGCAGCGTCGGAAGGGACTATTTATACAATGAGCAGTTCTTC. Protein product: CASSVGRDYLYNEQFF.

The rearrangement uses TRBV18 and TRBJ2-1, with D possibly being TRBD2 (5 bases). The CDR3 length is 14 residues. Germline lookup yields CDR1 KGHSH and CDR2 LQKENI. Trimming shortened V by 5 bases and J by 2 bases, and 10 bases separated the two germline ends. The CDR3 region has the DNA TGTGCCAGCTCATTCCAGCGGACCTACAATGAGCAGTTCTTC. Translated: CASSFQRTYNEQFF.

This clone was picked up a small number of times. The CDR3 DNA is TGTGCCAGCAGCCTCGGACTCAACCCCTACACCGGGGAGCTGTTTTTT. Protein: CASSLGLNPYTGELFF. V and J are TRBV7-9 and TRBJ2-2; TRBD2 might be the D (5 bases). Per the germline V gene, CDR1 is SEHNR and CDR2 is FQNEAQ (reference sequence). CDR3 length: 16 residues. V lost 5 bases, J lost 3 bases, and 16 bases lay in between.

The chain carries TRBV28 and TRBJ2-3; 9 positions match TRBD2. The CDR3 covers 17 residues. With 10 bases clipped from V and 3 bases from J, the junction kept 17 bases outside the gene matches. Per germline, CDR1 MDHEN and CDR2 SYDVKM. The CDR3 bases are TGTGCCACGGGGGCTTCTGTGCCGGGACTAGCAACAGATACGCAGTATTTT. Its protein product is CATGASVPGLATDTQYF.

Notes on this clone: Relative to the germline gene, one junction end is altered; a read error may explain this. CDR3 sequence: CASTLTGSSYNEQFF. In DNA, the CDR3 is TGCGCCAGCACCTTGACAGGGAGCTCCTACAATGAGCAGTTCTTC. This chain connects TRBV5-1 to TRBJ2-1; TRBD1 matches 7 bases. CDR1 and CDR2 (germline): SGHRS, YFSETQ. The CDR3 has 15 amino acids. Combining the CDR3 with reference TRBV5-1 and TRBJ2-1 gives the whole variable domain KAGVTQTPRYLIKTRGQQVTLSCSPISGHRSVSWYQQTPGQGLQFLFEYFSETQRNKGNFPGRFSGRQFSNSRSEMNVSTLELGDSALYLCASTLTGSSYNEQFFGPGTRLTVL.

The V and J genes are TRBV18 and TRBJ2-3, with TRBD1 as a possible D gene (6 bases). Deletions cut 3 bases from V and 7 bases from J, with 17 bases between. The germline V gene has CDR1 KGHSH and CDR2 LQKENI. This CDR3 has 15 amino acids. CDR3 bases: TGTGCCAGCTCACCCAGACAGGTTGTATCGAATACGCAGTATTTT. This sequence encodes CASSPRQVVSNTQYF. The variable domain in full, completed from reference TRBV18 and TRBJ2-3, reads NAGVMQNPRHLVRRRGQEARLRCSPMKGHSHVYWYRQLPEEGLKFMVYLQKENIIDESGMPKERFSAEFPKEGPSILRIQQVVRGDSAAYFCASSPRQVVSNTQYFGPGTRLTVL.